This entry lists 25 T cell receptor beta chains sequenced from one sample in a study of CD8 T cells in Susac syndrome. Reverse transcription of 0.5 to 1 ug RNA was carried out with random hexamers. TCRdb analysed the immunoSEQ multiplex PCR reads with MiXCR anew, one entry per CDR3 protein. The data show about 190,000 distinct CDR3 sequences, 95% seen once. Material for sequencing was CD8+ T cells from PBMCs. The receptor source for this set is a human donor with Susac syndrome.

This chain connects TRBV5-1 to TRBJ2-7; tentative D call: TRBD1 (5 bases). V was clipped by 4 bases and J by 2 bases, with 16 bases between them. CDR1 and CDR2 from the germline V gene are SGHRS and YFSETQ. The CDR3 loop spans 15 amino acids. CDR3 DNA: TGCGCCAGCAGCATCCTCGACAGTGACACCTACGAGCAGTACTTC. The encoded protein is CASSILDSDTYEQYF.

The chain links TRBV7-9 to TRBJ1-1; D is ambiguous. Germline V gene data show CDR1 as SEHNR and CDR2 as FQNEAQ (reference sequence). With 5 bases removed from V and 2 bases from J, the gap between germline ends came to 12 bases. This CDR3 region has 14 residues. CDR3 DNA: TGTGCCAGCAGCCCGGTGCAACCAAACACTGAAGCTTTCTTT. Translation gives CASSPVQPNTEAFF.

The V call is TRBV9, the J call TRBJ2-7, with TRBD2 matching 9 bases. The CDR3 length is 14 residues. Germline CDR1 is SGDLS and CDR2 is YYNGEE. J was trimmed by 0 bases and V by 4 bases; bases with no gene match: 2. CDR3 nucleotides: TGTGCCAGCAGCCCTAGCGGGATCTCCTACGAGCAGTACTTC. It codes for CASSPSGISYEQYF.

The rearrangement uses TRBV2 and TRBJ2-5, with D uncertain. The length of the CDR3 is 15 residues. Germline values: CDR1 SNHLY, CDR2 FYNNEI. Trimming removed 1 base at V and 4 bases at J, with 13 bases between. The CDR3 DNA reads TGTGCCAGCAGTGAAGATTTGGGTCAGAGAGAGACCCAGTACTTC. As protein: CASSEDLGQRETQYF. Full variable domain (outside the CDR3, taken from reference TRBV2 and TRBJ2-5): EPEVTQTPSHQVTQMGQEVILRCVPISNHLYFYWYRQILGQKVEFLVSFYNNEISEKSEIFDDQFSVERPDGSNFTLKIRSTKLEDSAMYFCASSEDLGQRETQYFGPGTRLLVL.

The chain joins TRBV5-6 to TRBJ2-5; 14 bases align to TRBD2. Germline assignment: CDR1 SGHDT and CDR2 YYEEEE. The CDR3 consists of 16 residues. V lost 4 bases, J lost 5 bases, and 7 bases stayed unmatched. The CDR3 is CASSLGTSGSWETQYF. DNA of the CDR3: TGTGCCAGCAGCCTAGGGACTAGCGGGAGTTGGGAGACCCAGTACTTC.

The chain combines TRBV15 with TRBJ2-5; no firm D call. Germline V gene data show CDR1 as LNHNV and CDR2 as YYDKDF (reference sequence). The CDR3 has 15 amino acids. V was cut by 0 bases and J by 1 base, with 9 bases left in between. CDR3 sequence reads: CATSRDSGTQETQYF. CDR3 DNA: TGTGCCACCAGCAGAGATTCCGGCACCCAAGAGACCCAGTACTTC.

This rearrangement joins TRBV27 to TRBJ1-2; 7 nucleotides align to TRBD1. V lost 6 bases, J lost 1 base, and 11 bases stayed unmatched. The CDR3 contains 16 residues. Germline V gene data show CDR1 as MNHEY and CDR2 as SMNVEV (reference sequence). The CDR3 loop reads CASRIAHRGNNYGYTF. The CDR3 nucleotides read TGTGCCAGCAGGATCGCCCACAGGGGCAATAACTATGGCTACACCTTC.

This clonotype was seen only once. DNA of the CDR3: TGTGCCAGCAACTCCCCCAGGGAAGGGGCTATCAACTATGGCTACACCTTC. It encodes CASNSPREGAINYGYTF. V and J are TRBV19 and TRBJ1-2, with a weak D call TRBD1 (5 bases). The ends were cut back, 9 bases at V and 2 bases at J, with 25 bases in the middle. The CDR3 has 17 residues. CDR1 and CDR2 from the germline V gene are LNHDA and SQIVND (reference sequence). Looking up the rest from reference TRBV19 and TRBJ1-2 gives the full variable domain: DGGITQSPKYLFRKEGQNVTLSCEQNLNHDAMYWYRQDPGQGLRLIYYSQIVNDFQKGDIAEGYSVSREKKESFPLTVTSAQKNPTAFYLCASNSPREGAINYGYTFGSGTRLTVV.

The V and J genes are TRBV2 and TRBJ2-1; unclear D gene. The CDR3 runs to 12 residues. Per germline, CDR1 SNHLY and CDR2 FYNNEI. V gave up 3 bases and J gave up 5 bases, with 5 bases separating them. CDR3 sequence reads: CASSDENNEQFF. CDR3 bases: TGTGCCAGCAGTGACGAGAACAATGAGCAGTTCTTC.

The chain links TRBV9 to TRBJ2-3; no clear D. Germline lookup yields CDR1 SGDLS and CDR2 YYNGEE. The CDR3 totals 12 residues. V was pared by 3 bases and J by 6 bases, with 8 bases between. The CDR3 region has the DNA TGTGCCAGCAGCGGCGTCCTGGATACGCAGTATTTT. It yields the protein CASSGVLDTQYF.

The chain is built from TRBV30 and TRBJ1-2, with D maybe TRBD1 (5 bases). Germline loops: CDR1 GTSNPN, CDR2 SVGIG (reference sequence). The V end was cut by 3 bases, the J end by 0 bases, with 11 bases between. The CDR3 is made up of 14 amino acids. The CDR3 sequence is CAWSRTQTNYGYTF. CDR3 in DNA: TGTGCCTGGAGCCGGACACAAACTAACTATGGCTACACCTTC.

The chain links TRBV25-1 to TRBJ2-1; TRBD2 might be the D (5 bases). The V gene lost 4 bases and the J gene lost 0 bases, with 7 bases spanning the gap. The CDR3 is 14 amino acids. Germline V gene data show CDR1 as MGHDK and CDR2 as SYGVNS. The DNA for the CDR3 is TGTGCCAGCAGTGTGGGGAGCTCCTACAATGAGCAGTTCTTC. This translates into CASSVGSSYNEQFF.

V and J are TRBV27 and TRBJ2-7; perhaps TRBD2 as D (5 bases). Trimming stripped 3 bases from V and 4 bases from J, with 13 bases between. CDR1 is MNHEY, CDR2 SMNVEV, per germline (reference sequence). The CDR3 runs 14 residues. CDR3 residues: CASSFSDSGYEQYF. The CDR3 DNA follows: TGTGCCAGCAGTTTCTCGGATTCGGGGTACGAGCAGTACTTC.

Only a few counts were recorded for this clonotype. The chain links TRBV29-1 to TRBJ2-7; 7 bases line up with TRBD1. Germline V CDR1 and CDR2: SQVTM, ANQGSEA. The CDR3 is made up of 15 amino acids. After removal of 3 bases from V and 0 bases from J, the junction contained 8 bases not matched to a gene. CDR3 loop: CSVEWAGTVSYEQYF. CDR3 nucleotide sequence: TGCAGCGTTGAGTGGGCTGGGACAGTCTCCTACGAGCAGTACTTC.

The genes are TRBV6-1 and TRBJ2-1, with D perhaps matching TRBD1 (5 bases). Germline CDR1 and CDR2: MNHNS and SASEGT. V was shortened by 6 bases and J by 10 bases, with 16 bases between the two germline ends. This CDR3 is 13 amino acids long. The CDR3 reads CASRKQGDGEQFF. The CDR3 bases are TGTGCCAGCAGGAAGCAGGGTGACGGGGAGCAGTTCTTC.

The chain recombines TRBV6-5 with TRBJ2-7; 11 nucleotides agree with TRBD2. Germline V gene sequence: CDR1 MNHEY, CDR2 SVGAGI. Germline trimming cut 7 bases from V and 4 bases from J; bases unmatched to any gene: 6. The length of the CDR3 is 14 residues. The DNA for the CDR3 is TGTGCCAGCAAACTAGCGGGAGAGAGTTACGAGCAGTACTTC. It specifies CASKLAGESYEQYF.

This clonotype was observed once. CDR3 coding DNA: TGTGCCAGCAGTTCACCAGGGACTGGTGAGAACACTGAAGCTTTCTTT. As protein: CASSSPGTGENTEAFF. The genes are TRBV6-5 and TRBJ1-1; maybe TRBD1 (5 bases). V was pared by 4 bases and J by 1 base, with 16 bases between. Looked up from germline, CDR1 is MNHEY and CDR2 is SVGAGI. The CDR3 sequence is 16 residues long.

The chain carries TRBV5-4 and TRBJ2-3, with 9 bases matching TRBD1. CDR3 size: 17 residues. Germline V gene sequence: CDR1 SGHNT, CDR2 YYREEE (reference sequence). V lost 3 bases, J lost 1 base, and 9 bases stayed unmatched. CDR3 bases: TGTGCCAGCAGCTCTATTGGACAGGGGACGGGCACAGATACGCAGTATTTT. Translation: CASSSIGQGTGTDTQYF.

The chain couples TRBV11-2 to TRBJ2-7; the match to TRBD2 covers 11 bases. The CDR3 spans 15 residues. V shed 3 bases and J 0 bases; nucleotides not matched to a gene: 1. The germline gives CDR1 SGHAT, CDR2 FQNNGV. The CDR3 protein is CASSFSGRVSYEQYF. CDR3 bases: TGTGCCAGCAGCTTTAGCGGGAGGGTCTCCTACGAGCAGTACTTC.

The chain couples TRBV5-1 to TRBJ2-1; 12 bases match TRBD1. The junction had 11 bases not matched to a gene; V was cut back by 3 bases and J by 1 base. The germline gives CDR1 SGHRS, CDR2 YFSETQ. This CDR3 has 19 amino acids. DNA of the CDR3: TGCGCCAGCAGCTCGTCCGGGACAGGGGGCTTCGTGTCCTACAATGAGCAGTTCTTC. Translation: CASSSSGTGGFVSYNEQFF. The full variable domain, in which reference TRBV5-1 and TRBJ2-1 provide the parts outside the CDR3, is KAGVTQTPRYLIKTRGQQVTLSCSPISGHRSVSWYQQTPGQGLQFLFEYFSETQRNKGNFPGRFSGRQFSNSRSEMNVSTLELGDSALYLCASSSSGTGGFVSYNEQFFGPGTRLTVL.

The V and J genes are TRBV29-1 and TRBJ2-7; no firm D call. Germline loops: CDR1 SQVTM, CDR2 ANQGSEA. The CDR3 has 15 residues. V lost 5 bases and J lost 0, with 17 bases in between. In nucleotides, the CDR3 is TGCAGCGTTCAAGTTATAGGGTCTAGCTCCTACGAGCAGTACTTC. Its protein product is CSVQVIGSSSYEQYF.

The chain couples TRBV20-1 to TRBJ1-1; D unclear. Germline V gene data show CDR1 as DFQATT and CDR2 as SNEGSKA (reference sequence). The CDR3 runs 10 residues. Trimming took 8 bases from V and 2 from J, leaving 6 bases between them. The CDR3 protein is CSNDNTEAFF. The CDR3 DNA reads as TGCAGTAACGATAACACTGAAGCTTTCTTT.

The CDR3 sequence: CASAGREVNSPLHF. CDR3 bases: TGTGCCAGCGCAGGTCGCGAGGTGAATTCACCCCTCCACTTT. This chain joins TRBV4-2 and TRBJ1-6; D gene unclear. Trimming pared 8 bases from V and 7 bases from J, leaving 15 bases between. Germline V gene data show CDR1 as LGHNA and CDR2 as YNFKEQ. The CDR3 totals 14 residues.

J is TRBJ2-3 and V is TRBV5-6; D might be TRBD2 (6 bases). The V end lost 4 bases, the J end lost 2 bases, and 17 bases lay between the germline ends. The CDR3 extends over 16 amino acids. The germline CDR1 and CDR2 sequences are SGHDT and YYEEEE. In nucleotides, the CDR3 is TGTGCCAGCAGCCCATGGACTACCACGTACACAGATACGCAGTATTTT. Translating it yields CASSPWTTTYTDTQYF. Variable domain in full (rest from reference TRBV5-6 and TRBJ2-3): DAGVTQSPTHLIKTRGQQVTLRCSPKSGHDTVSWYQQALGQGPQFIFQYYEEEERQRGNFPDRFSGHQFPNYSSELNVNALLLGDSALYLCASSPWTTTYTDTQYFGPGTRLTVL.

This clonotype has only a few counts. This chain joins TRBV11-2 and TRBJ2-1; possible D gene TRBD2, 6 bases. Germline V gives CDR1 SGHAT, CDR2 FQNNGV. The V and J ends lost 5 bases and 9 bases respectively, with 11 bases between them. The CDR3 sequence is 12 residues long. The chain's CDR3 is CASSGSRGEQFF. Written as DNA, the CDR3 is TGTGCCAGCAGCGGCTCGCGGGGTGAGCAGTTCTTC.